This T cell receptor beta chain was identified during a study of cytomegalovirus exposure and HLA in healthy donors. Findings of the study overall: Among CMV-associated TCR beta chains, most appeared HLA-restricted in a later analysis. For presence/absence analyses, sequencing depth was assumed to be roughly uniform across donors. Through in vitro validation, three CMV-associated chains were shown to be specific for CMV antigens.

The V gene's germline CDR1 is MDHEN and CDR2 SYDVKM. The CDR3 runs to 14 residues. V was pared by 2 bases and J by 10 bases, with 14 bases between. Remarks on this clone: Its specificity is not known.

Use of 60 Vbeta and 13 Jbeta primers characterized the PCR. Generated by immunoSEQ multiplex PCR, the TCRdb table keeps only in-frame clones and is missing some. The table includes around 100,000 clones, over 75% detected once. These donors, healthy bone marrow donors, were studied. The genes are TRBV28 and TRBJ1-4; no clear D gene. The specimen was PBMCs. This TCR came from a male donor in good health and CMV-seropositive. CDR3 amino acids: CASSLDSTNGKLFF. The CDR3 region has the DNA TGTGCCAGCAGTTTAGATTCTACTAACGGAAAACTGTTTTTT.